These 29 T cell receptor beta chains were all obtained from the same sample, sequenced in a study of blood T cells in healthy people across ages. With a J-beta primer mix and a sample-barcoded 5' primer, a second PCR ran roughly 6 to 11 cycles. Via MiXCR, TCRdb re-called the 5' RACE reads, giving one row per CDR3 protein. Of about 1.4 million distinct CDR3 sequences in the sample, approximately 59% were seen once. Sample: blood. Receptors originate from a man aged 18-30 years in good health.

The CDR3 spells CASSWQGTPWEQYF. The DNA of the CDR3 is TGTGCCAGCAGCTGGCAGGGGACCCCTTGGGAGCAGTACTTC. This chain links TRBV9 with TRBJ2-4; tentative D call: TRBD1 (6 bases). The CDR3 is made up of 14 amino acids. V dropped 4 bases and J dropped 13 bases, with 21 bases sitting between them. Germline CDR1 is SGDLS and CDR2 is YYNGEE.

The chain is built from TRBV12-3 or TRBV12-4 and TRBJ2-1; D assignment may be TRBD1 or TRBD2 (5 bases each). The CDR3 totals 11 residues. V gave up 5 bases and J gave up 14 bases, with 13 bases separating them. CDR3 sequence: CASSPKVGEFF. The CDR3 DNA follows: TGTGCCAGCAGTCCTAAGGTGGGGGAGTTCTTC.

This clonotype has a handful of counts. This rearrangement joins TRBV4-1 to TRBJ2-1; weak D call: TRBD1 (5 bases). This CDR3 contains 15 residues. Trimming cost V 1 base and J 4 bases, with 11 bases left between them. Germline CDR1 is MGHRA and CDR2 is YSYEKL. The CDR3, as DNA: TGCGCCAGCAGCCAAGGGGGCAGCAATTACAATGAGCAGTTCTTC. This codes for CASSQGGSNYNEQFF.

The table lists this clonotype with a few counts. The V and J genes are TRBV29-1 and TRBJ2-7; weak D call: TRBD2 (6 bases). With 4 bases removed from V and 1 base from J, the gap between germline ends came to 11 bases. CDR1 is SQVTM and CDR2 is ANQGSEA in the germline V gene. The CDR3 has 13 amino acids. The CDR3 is CSVGAGRSYEQYF. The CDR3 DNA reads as TGCAGCGTTGGGGCAGGGAGGTCCTACGAGCAGTACTTC.

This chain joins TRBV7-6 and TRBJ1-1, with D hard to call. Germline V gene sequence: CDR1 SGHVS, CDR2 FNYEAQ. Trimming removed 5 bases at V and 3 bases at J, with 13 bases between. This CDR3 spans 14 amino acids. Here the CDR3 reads CASSPGRIYTEAFF. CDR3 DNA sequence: TGTGCCAGCAGCCCTGGACGGATCTACACTGAAGCTTTCTTT.

The CDR3 is CSARELRGLAVEQFF. CDR3 nucleotides: TGCAGTGCTAGAGAGTTAAGGGGACTAGCCGTTGAGCAGTTCTTC. This chain uses TRBV20-1 with TRBJ2-1; 9 bases line up with TRBD2. Germline CDR1 reads DFQATT; CDR2 reads SNEGSKA (reference sequence). This CDR3 region has 15 residues. The J segment lost 9 bases and the V segment lost 0 bases, leaving 9 bases of the junction unmatched.

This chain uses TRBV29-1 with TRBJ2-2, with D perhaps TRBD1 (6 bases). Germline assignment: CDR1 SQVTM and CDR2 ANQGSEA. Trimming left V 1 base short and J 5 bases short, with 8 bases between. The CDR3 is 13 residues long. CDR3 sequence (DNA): TGCAGCGTTGAAGTAAGGGGGACCGGGGAGCTGTTTTTT. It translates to CSVEVRGTGELFF.

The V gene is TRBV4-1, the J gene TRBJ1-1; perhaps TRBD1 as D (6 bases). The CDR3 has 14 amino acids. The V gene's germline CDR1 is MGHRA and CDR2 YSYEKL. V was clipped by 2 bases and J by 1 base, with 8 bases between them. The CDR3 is CASSQKGGNTEAFF. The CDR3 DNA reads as TGCGCCAGCAGCCAAAAAGGGGGGAACACTGAAGCTTTCTTT.

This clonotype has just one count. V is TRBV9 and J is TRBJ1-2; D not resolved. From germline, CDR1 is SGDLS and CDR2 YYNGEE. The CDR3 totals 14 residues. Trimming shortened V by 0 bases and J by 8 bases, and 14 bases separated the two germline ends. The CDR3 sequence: CASSVGAADAGYTF. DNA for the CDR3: TGTGCCAGCAGCGTAGGCGCAGCGGACGCCGGCTACACCTTC.

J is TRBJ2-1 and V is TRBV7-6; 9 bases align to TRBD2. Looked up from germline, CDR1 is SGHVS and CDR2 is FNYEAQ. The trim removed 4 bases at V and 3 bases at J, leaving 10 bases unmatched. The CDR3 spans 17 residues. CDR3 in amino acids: CASSSTAGGLGYNEQFF. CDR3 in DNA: TGTGCCAGCAGCTCAACGGCGGGGGGGCTCGGCTACAATGAGCAGTTCTTC.

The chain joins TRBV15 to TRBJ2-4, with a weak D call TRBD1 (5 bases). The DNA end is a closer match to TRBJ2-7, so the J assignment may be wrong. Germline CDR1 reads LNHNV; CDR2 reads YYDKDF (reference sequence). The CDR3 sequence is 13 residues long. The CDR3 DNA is TGTGCCACCAGCAGCCCCCAGGGAACCGAGCAGTACTTC. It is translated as CATSSPQGTEQYF.

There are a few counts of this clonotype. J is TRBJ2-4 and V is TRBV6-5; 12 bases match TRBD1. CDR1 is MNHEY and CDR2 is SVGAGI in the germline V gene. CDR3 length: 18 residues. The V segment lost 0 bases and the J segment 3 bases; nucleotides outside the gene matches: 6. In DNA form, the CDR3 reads TGTGCCAGCAGTTACTCGGGACAGGGGGCGCTGGGCAAAAACATTCAGTACTTC. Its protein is CASSYSGQGALGKNIQYF.

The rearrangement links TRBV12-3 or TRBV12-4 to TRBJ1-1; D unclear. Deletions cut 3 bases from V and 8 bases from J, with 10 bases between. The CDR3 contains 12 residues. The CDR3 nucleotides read TGTGCCAGCAGTTTCTCCTCCTTCGAAGCTTTCTTT. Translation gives CASSFSSFEAFF.

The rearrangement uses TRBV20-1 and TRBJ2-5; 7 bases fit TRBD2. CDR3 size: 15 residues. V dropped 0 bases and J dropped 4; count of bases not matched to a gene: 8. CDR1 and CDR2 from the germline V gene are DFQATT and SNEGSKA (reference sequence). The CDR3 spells CSARDRLGGRETQYF. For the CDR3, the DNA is TGCAGTGCTAGAGATCGATTGGGAGGGAGAGAGACCCAGTACTTC.

The CDR3 loop is CASSQVSGGAPYNEQFF. The CDR3 nucleotides are TGTGCCAGCAGCCAAGTCAGCGGGGGGGCCCCCTACAATGAGCAGTTCTTC. This rearrangement joins TRBV4-2 to TRBJ2-1; 10 positions agree with TRBD2. This CDR3 is 17 amino acids long. The germline CDR1 and CDR2 sequences are LGHNA and YNFKEQ. V trimming: 1 base; J trimming: 2 bases; junction bases outside the gene matches: 5.

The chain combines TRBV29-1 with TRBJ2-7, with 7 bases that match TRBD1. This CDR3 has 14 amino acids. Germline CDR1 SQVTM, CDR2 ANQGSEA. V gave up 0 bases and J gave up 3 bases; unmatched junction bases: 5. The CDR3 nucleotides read TGCAGCGTTGAAGATCAGGACAGGAACTACGAGCAGTACTTC. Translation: CSVEDQDRNYEQYF.

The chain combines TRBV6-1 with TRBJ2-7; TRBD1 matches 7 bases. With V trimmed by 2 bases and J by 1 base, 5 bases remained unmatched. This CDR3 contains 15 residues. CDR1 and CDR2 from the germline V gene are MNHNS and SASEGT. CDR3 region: CASSERDSESYEQYF. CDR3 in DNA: TGTGCCAGCAGTGAACGGGACAGTGAGTCCTACGAGCAGTACTTC.

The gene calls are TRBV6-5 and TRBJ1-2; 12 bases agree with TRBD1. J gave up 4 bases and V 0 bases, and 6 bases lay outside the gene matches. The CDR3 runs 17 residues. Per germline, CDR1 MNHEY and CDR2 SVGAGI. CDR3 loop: CASSYSGQGAASYGYTF. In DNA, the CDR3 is TGTGCCAGCAGTTACTCGGGACAGGGGGCGGCCAGCTATGGCTACACCTTC.

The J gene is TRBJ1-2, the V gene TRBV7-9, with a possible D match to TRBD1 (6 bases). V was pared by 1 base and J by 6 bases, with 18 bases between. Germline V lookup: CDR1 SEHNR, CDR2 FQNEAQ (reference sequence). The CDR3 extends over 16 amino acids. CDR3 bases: TGTGCCAGCAGCTTAGATGTTGGGGGCGCAAAAGATGGCTACACCTTC. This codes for CASSLDVGGAKDGYTF.

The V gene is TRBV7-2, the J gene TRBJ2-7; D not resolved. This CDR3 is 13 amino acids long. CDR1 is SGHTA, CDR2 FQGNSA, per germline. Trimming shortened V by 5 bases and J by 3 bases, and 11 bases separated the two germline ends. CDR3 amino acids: CASSLADGYEQYF. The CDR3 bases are TGTGCCAGCAGCCTGGCGGATGGCTACGAGCAGTACTTC.

CDR3 region: CASSMDTSGHEQYF. CDR3 nucleotides: TGTGCCAGCAGTATGGACACATCGGGCCACGAGCAGTACTTC. The chain joins TRBV7-9 to TRBJ2-7, with a possible D match to TRBD1 (5 bases). V was shortened by 6 bases and J by 5 bases, with 17 bases between the two germline ends. This CDR3 spans 14 amino acids. Germline V lookup: CDR1 SEHNR, CDR2 FQNEAQ (reference sequence). Supplemented by reference TRBV7-9 and TRBJ2-7, the full variable domain reads DTGVSQNPRHKITKRGQNVTFRCDPISEHNRLYWYRQTLGQGPEFLTYFQNEAQLEKSRLLSDRFSAERPKGSFSTLEIQRTEQGDSAMYLCASSMDTSGHEQYFGPGTRLTVT.

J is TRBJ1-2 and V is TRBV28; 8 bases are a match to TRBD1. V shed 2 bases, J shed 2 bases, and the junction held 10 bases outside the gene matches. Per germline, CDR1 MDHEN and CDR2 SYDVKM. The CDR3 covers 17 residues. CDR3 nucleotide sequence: TGTGCCAGCAGTTTAGTTGGCACCGGGACAGGAAACTATGGCTACACCTTC. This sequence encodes CASSLVGTGTGNYGYTF.

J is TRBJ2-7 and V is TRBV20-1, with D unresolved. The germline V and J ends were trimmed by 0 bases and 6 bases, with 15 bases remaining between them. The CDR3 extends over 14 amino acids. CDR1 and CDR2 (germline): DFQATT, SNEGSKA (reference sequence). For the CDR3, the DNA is TGCAGTGCTAGAGAGTTAGGGTTGTCGGGCGAGCAGTACTTC. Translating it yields CSARELGLSGEQYF.

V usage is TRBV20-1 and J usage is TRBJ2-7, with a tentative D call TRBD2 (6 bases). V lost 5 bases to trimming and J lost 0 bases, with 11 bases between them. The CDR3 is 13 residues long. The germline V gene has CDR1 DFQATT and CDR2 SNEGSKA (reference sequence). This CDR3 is CSAWRDSSYEQYF. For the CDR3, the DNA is TGCAGTGCTTGGAGGGACTCCTCCTACGAGCAGTACTTC.

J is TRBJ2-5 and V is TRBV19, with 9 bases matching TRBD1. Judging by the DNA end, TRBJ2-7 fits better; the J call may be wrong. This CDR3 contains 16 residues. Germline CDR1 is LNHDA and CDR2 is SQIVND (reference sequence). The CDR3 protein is CASSISVGQGAGEQYF. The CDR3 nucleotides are TGTGCCAGTAGTATAAGTGTGGGACAGGGAGCCGGCGAGCAGTACTTC.

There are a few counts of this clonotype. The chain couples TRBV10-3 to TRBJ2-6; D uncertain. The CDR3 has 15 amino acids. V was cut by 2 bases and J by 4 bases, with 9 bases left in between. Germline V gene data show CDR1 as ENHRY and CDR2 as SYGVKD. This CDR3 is CAISEVSKGANVLTF. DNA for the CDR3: TGTGCCATCAGTGAGGTATCGAAGGGGGCCAACGTCCTGACTTTC.

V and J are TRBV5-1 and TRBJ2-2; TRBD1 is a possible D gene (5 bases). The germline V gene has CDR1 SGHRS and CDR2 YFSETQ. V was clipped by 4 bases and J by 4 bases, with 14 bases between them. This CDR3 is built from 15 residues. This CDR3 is CASSPGQGLTGELFF. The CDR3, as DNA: TGCGCCAGCAGCCCCGGGCAGGGCCTCACCGGGGAGCTGTTTTTT.

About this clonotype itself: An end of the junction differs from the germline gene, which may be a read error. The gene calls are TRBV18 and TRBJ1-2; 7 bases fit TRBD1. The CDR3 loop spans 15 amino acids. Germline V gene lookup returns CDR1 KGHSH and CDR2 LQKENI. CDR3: CTSSYDREASYGYTF. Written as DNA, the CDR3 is TGTACCAGCTCTTATGACAGGGAGGCTTCCTATGGCTACACCTTC.

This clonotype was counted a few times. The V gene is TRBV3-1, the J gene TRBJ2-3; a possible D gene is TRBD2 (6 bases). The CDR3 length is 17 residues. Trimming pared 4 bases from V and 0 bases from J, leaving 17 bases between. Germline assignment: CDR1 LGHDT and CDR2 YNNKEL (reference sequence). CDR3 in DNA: TGTGCCAGCAGCCCCGCCCTAGCGCGAACAAGCACAGATACGCAGTATTTT. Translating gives CASSPALARTSTDTQYF.